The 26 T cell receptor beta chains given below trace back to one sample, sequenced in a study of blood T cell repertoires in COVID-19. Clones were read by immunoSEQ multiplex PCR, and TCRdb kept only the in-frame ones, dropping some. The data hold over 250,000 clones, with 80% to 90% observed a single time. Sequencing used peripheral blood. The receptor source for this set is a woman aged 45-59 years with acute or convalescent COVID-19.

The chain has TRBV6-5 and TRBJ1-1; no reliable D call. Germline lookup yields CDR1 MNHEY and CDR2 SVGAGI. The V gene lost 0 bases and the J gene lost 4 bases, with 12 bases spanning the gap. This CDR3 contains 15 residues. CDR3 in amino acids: CASSYSRFRPTEAFF. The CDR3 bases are TGTGCCAGCAGTTACTCCAGGTTTAGGCCCACTGAAGCTTTCTTT.

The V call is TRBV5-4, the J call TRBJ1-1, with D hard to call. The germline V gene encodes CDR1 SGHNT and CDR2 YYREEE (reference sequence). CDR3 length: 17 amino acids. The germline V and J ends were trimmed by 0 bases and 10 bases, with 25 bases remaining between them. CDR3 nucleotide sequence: TGTGCCAGCAGCTTGGCGGACTGGGCCGGGCGATATAGAGGAGCTTTCTTT. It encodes CASSLADWAGRYRGAFF.

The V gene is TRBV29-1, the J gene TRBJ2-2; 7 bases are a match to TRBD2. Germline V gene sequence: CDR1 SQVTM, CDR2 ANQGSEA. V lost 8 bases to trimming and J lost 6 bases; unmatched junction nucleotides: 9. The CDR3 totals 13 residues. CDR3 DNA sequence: TGCAGCTGTTCGGGGGGTTTGGCCGGGGAGCTGTTTTTT. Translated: CSCSGGLAGELFF.

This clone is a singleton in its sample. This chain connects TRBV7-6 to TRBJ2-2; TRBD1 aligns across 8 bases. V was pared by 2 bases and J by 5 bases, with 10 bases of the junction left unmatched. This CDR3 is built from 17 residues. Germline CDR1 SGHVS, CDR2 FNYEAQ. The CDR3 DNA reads TGTGCCAGCAGCTTAACCGAGCAGGGGGCGCTGACCGGGGAGCTGTTTTTT. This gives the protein CASSLTEQGALTGELFF. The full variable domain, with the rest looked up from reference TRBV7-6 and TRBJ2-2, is GAGVSQSPRYKVTKRGQDVALRCDPISGHVSLYWYRQALGQGPEFLTYFNYEAQQDKSGLPNDRFSAERPEGSISTLTIQRTEQRDSAMYRCASSLTEQGALTGELFFGEGSRLTVL.

The CDR3 DNA reads as TGTGCCAGCAGCGACGGGATGAACACTGAAGCTTTCTTT. It translates to CASSDGMNTEAFF. This rearrangement joins TRBV9 to TRBJ1-1, with D unclear. Germline V gene sequence: CDR1 SGDLS, CDR2 YYNGEE. Trimming removed 3 bases from V and 0 bases from J, with 6 bases in between. This CDR3 comprises 13 residues.

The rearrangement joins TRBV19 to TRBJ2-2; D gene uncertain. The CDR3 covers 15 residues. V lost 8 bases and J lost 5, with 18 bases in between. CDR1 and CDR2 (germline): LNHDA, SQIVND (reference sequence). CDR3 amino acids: CASGYSGVRTGELFF. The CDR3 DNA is TGTGCCAGTGGATATAGTGGAGTTCGGACCGGGGAGCTGTTTTTT.

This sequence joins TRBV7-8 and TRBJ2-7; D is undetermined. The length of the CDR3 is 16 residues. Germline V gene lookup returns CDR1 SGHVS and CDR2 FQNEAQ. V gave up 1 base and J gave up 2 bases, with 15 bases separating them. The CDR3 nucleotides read TGTGCCAGCAGCTTAGGTCGTGGAGTCCCCGCCTACGAGCAGTACTTC. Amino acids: CASSLGRGVPAYEQYF.

Here the CDR3 DNA reads TGTGCCAGCAGCGTAGGCTGGACACAAGAGACCCAGTACTTC. It encodes CASSVGWTQETQYF. The chain has TRBV9 and TRBJ2-5, with D perhaps matching TRBD1 (5 bases). The CDR3 covers 14 residues. Trimming left V 0 bases short and J 2 bases short, with 8 bases between. Germline V gene lookup returns CDR1 SGDLS and CDR2 YYNGEE.

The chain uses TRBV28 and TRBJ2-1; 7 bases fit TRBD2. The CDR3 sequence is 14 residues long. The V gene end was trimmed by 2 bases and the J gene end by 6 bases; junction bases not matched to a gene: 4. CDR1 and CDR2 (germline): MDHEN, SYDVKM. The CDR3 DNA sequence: TGTGCCAGCAGTTTACGGGAGGAGACCAATGAGCAGTTCTTC. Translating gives CASSLREETNEQFF.

The CDR3 nucleotides are TGTGCCATCAGGTCTACCGGTAGTGGCGAGCAGTACTTC. It encodes CAIRSTGSGEQYF. The chain joins TRBV10-3 to TRBJ2-7, with D uncertain. Trimming took off 6 bases at V and 6 bases at J, with 15 bases between the two ends. This CDR3 spans 13 amino acids. CDR1 is ENHRY and CDR2 is SYGVKD in the germline V gene.

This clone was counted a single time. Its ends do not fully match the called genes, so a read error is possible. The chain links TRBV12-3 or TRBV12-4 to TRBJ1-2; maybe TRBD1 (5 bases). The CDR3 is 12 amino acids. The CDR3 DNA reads TGTGCCAGCAGTCCTCTGGGGGGGTCCTCGGCCTTC. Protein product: CASSPLGGSSAF.

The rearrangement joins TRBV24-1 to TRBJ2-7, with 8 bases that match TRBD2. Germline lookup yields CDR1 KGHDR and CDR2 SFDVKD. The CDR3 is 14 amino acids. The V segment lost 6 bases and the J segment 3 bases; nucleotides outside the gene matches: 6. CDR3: CATSSTSGHYEQYF. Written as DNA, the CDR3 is TGTGCCACCAGTTCTACTAGCGGCCACTACGAGCAGTACTTC.

In DNA form, the CDR3 reads TGTGCCAGCAGTTTATGGGGACAGGGTTACTTCGAGCAGTACTTC. Its translation is CASSLWGQGYFEQYF. The gene calls are TRBV28 and TRBJ2-7; 9 bases fit TRBD1. Germline trimming cut 0 bases from V and 6 bases from J; bases unmatched to any gene: 6. CDR1 is MDHEN, CDR2 SYDVKM, per germline. This CDR3 has 15 residues.

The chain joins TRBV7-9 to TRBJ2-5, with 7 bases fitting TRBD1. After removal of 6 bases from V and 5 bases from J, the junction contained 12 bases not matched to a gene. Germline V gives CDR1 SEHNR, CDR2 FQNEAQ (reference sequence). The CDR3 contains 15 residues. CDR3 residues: CASRDTGTALETQYF. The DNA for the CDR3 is TGTGCCAGCAGAGATACGGGGACAGCATTGGAGACCCAGTACTTC.

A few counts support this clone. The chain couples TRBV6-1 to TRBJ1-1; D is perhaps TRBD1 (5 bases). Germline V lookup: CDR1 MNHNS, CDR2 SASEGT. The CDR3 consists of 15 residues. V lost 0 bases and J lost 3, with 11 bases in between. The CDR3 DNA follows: TGTGCCAGCAGTGAAGCGGGGGGTGGGTACACTGAAGCTTTCTTT. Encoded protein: CASSEAGGGYTEAFF.

The CDR3 sequence: CASSSGVNTQYF. As DNA, the CDR3 is TGTGCCAGCAGCTCAGGGGTAAATACGCAGTATTTT. This chain connects TRBV7-2 to TRBJ2-3; D might be TRBD1 (6 bases). The V end lost 4 bases, the J end lost 7 bases, and 9 bases lay between the germline ends. The CDR3 spans 12 residues. Per germline, CDR1 SGHTA and CDR2 FQGNSA.

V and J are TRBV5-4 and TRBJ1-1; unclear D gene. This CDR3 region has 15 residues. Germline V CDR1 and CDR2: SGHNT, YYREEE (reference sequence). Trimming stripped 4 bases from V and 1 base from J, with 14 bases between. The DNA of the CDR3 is TGTGCCAGCAGCGCCCCGGGAGGAGGGAACACTGAAGCTTTCTTT. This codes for CASSAPGGGNTEAFF.

The CDR3 region has the DNA TGTGCCAGCAGACCGACCCCGAACAGCCCCTACACGGATGAAAAACTGTTTTTT. This gives the protein CASRPTPNSPYTDEKLFF. The chain is built from TRBV28 and TRBJ1-4; D ambiguous. Trimming cost V 6 bases and J 6 bases, with 26 bases left between them. Germline V gene lookup returns CDR1 MDHEN and CDR2 SYDVKM. The CDR3 spans 18 residues.

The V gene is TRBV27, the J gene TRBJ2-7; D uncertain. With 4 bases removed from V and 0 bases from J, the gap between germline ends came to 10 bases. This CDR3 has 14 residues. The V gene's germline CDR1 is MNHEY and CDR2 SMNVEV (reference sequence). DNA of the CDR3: TGTGCCAGCAGTTCCGGTCGTTTCTCCTACGAGCAGTACTTC. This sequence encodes CASSSGRFSYEQYF.

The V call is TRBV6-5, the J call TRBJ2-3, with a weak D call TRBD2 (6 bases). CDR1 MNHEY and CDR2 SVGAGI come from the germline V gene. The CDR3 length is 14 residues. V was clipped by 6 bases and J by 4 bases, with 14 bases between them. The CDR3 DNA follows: TGTGCCAGCAGAGGACGGGGGTACGCAGATACGCAGTATTTT. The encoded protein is CASRGRGYADTQYF.

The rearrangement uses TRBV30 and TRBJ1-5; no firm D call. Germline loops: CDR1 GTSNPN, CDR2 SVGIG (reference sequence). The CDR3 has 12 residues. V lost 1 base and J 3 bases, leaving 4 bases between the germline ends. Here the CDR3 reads CAWSAPNQPQHF. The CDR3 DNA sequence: TGTGCCTGGAGTGCTCCCAATCAGCCCCAGCATTTT.

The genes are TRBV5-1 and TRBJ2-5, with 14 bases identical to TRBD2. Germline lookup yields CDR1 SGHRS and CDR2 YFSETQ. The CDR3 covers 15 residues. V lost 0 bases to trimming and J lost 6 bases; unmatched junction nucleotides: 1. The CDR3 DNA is TGCGCCAGCAGCTTGGGACTAGCGGGAGGGCAGACCCAGTACTTC. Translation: CASSLGLAGGQTQYF. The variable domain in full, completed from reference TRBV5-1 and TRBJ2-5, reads KAGVTQTPRYLIKTRGQQVTLSCSPISGHRSVSWYQQTPGQGLQFLFEYFSETQRNKGNFPGRFSGRQFSNSRSEMNVSTLELGDSALYLCASSLGLAGGQTQYFGPGTRLLVL.

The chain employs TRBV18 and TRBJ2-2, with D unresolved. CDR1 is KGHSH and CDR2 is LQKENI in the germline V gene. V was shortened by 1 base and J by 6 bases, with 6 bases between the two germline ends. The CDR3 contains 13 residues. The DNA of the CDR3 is TGTGCCAGCTCACCACTTGGGCCCGGGGAGCTGTTTTTT. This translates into CASSPLGPGELFF. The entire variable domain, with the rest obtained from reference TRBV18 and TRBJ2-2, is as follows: NAGVMQNPRHLVRRRGQEARLRCSPMKGHSHVYWYRQLPEEGLKFMVYLQKENIIDESGMPKERFSAEFPKEGPSILRIQQVVRGDSAAYFCASSPLGPGELFFGEGSRLTVL.

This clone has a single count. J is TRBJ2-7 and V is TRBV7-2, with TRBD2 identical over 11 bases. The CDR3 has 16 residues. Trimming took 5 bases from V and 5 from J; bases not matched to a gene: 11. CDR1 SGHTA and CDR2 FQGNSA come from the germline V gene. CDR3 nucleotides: TGTGCCAGCAGCCAACCTACTAGCGGGAGATTCGACGAGCAGTACTTC. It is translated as CASSQPTSGRFDEQYF.

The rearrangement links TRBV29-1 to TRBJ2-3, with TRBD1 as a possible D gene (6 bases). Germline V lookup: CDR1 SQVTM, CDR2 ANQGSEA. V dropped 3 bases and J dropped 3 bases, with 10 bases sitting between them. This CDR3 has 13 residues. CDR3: CSVDFRGTDTQYF. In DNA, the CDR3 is TGCAGCGTTGATTTCAGGGGAACAGATACGCAGTATTTT.

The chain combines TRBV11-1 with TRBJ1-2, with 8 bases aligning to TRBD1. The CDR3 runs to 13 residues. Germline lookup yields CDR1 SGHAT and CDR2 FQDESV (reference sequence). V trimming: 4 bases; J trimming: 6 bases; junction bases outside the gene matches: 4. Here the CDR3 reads CASSYRGGDGYTF. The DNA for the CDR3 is TGTGCCAGCAGCTACAGGGGGGGCGATGGCTACACCTTC.